This T cell receptor (beta chain) was recorded in a study of T-cell memory formation after mild COVID-19. Study-wide background: Clustering of TCRs was largely donor specific. Study-level findings and limits: Shrinking CD4+ clones were chiefly CM and EM; CD8+ ones were chiefly EMRA. Contracting clones, day 15 to 85, had balanced CD4/CD8, and later expanders favored CD4+.

The 5'RACE method, run with constant-segment primers, produced TCR alpha and TCR beta cDNA libraries (carrying sample barcodes and UMIs). Via MiXCR, TCRdb re-called the 5' RACE reads, giving one row per CDR3 protein. Seen here are approximately 450,000 distinct CDR3 sequences, over 15% observed once, and the top ten hold around 12%. Only a few counts were recorded for this clonotype. Its specificity is not known. With 3 bases removed from V and 9 bases from J, the gap between germline ends came to 3 bases. The CDR3 length is 10 residues. The chain uses TRBV12-3 or TRBV12-4 and TRBJ2-1; D unresolved. The clonotype was recovered from an adult woman who had mild COVID-19 (a few samples of this study predate the infection). Cell type and time point are not known. Sequencing input: PBMCs or a T cell subset sorted from them (not recorded which). The CDR3 DNA is TGTGCCAGCAGTTTCGTTGAGCAGTTCTTC. Its translation: CASSFVEQFF.